The 29 T cell receptor beta chains reported below all come from one sample, sequenced in a study of type 1 regulatory T cells (dated by TCRdb to the early 2020s). The sequencing machine was an Illumina MiSeq. The public reads were quality trimmed at Q25 with fastp and then assembled into clones with MiXCR by TCRdb, keeping productive beta chains. Rows are unified per CDR3 protein, each entry keeping the most common DNA and genes. The sample contains about 68,000 distinct CDR3 sequences, nearly 65% of them found a single time. The top ten hold around 7.6% of the sample. These receptors lack a known antigen. The sample consisted of cultured T cells, either the whole culture or a sorted T cell fraction (not recorded which). The cell subset or site label for this specimen denotes: Tr1-enriched cell product generated in vitro against host alloantigens. The source is a human donor in good health.

Regarding this clonotype: Compared with germline, one end of the junction differs, possibly owing to a read error. The chain uses TRBV7-2 and TRBJ2-7; D is unresolved. Germline V CDR1 and CDR2: SGHTA, FQGNSA. The CDR3 runs to 13 residues. CDR3 nucleotide sequence: TGTGCCAGCAGCTTAGTAGGCTCCTGCGAGCAGTACTTC. It is translated as CASSLVGSCEQYF.

As for this clonotype: This may be a read error: a much more frequent sequence differs by one nucleotide. V usage is TRBV2 and J usage is TRBJ2-5; D is undetermined. There are 14 residues in the CDR3. V lost 6 bases and J lost 0, with 11 bases in between. The germline V gene encodes CDR1 SNHLY and CDR2 FYNNEI. The CDR3 region is CASSVGRNQETQYF. In DNA, the CDR3 is TGTGCCAGCAGCGTTGGACGGAACCAAGAGACCCAGTACTTC.

This chain uses TRBV7-7 with TRBJ2-3; no firm D call. Looked up from germline, CDR1 is SSHAT and CDR2 is FNYEAQ (reference sequence). Deletions cut 3 bases from V and 0 bases from J, with 7 bases between. The CDR3 is made up of 14 amino acids. The CDR3 loop is CASSLNGSTDTQYF. The CDR3 nucleotides read TGTGCCAGCAGCTTGAACGGTAGCACAGATACGCAGTATTTT. Full variable domain (remainder filled in from reference TRBV7-7 and TRBJ2-3): GAGVSQSPRYKVTKRGQDVTLRCDPISSHATLYWYQQALGQGPEFLTYFNYEAQPDKSGLPSDRFSAERPEGSISTLTIQRTEQRDSAMYRCASSLNGSTDTQYFGPGTRLTVL.

V is TRBV29-1 and J is TRBJ1-4; 10 bases match TRBD1. V lost 5 bases to trimming and J lost 5 bases; unmatched junction nucleotides: 2. Germline V gives CDR1 SQVTM, CDR2 ANQGSEA. The CDR3 is 13 residues long. The chain's CDR3 is CSVRTGGNEKLFF. CDR3 nucleotides: TGCAGCGTTCGGACAGGGGGAAATGAAAAACTGTTTTTT.

This chain connects TRBV7-9 to TRBJ2-6; D possibly uses TRBD1 or TRBD2 (6 bases each). The germline CDR1 and CDR2 sequences are SEHNR and FQNEAQ (reference sequence). Trimming pared 5 bases from V and 0 bases from J, leaving 17 bases between. The CDR3 sequence is 18 residues long. The CDR3 sequence is CASSRNRGGTSGANVLTF. DNA of the CDR3: TGTGCCAGCAGCCGAAACCGAGGGGGGACCTCTGGGGCCAACGTCCTGACTTTC.

The V gene is TRBV4-1, the J gene TRBJ1-2, with unresolved D. The V gene's germline CDR1 is MGHRA and CDR2 YSYEKL. The CDR3 runs 17 residues. The V gene lost 4 bases and the J gene lost 4 bases, with 22 bases spanning the gap. CDR3 in DNA: TGCGCCAGCAGCCTACCCGATGATGGGGTTGCAACCTATGGCTACACCTTC. Translated: CASSLPDDGVATYGYTF.

This clonotype was observed a handful of times. The genes are TRBV7-6 and TRBJ2-7; 8 nucleotides match TRBD1. There are 14 residues in the CDR3. Germline V gives CDR1 SGHVS, CDR2 FNYEAQ. J was trimmed by 6 bases and V by 4 bases; bases with no gene match: 8. This CDR3 reads CASSSIQGVGEQYF. CDR3 DNA sequence: TGTGCCAGCAGCTCGATACAGGGGGTGGGCGAGCAGTACTTC.

V usage is TRBV5-1 and J usage is TRBJ2-2, with D possibly being TRBD2 (5 bases). Germline lookup yields CDR1 SGHRS and CDR2 YFSETQ. The CDR3 covers 14 residues. V shed 6 bases and J shed 6 bases, with 15 bases lying between them. The CDR3 coding sequence is TGCGCCAGCACCGCGGAGGCAGGCCCCGGGGAGCTGTTTTTT. It encodes CASTAEAGPGELFF. The variable domain in full, completed from reference TRBV5-1 and TRBJ2-2, reads KAGVTQTPRYLIKTRGQQVTLSCSPISGHRSVSWYQQTPGQGLQFLFEYFSETQRNKGNFPGRFSGRQFSNSRSEMNVSTLELGDSALYLCASTAEAGPGELFFGEGSRLTVL.

This clonotype was recorded only once. Possible read error: a much larger clone is one base away. The genes are TRBV20-1 and TRBJ2-3; the D call may be TRBD1 or TRBD2 (5 bases each). Germline CDR1 reads DFQATT; CDR2 reads SNEGSKA (reference sequence). V lost 4 bases to trimming and J lost 3 bases, with 14 bases between them. This CDR3 is 14 amino acids long. CDR3 protein: CSAIPQEETDTQYF. The CDR3 bases are TGCAGTGCTATACCACAGGAGGAAACAGATACGCAGTATTTT.

This chain joins TRBV7-8 and TRBJ2-3; D is unresolved. Trimming shortened V by 1 base and J by 3 bases, and 17 bases separated the two germline ends. Germline V CDR1 and CDR2: SGHVS, FQNEAQ. The CDR3 has 17 amino acids. CDR3 loop: CASSLGPSSGGTDTQYF. The CDR3 DNA reads TGTGCCAGCAGCTTAGGCCCCTCTTCGGGCGGTACAGATACGCAGTATTTT.

This chain connects TRBV5-1 to TRBJ2-7; 7 bases are a match to TRBD2. This CDR3 spans 15 amino acids. Trimming cost V 2 bases and J 3 bases; bases outside gene matches: 8. The germline V gene has CDR1 SGHRS and CDR2 YFSETQ. DNA of the CDR3: TGCGCCAGCAGCTTTACAGCGGGAAACTTCTACGAGCAGTACTTC. This encodes CASSFTAGNFYEQYF. The full variable domain, its missing parts supplied by reference TRBV5-1 and TRBJ2-7, is KAGVTQTPRYLIKTRGQQVTLSCSPISGHRSVSWYQQTPGQGLQFLFEYFSETQRNKGNFPGRFSGRQFSNSRSEMNVSTLELGDSALYLCASSFTAGNFYEQYFGPGTRLTVT.

J is TRBJ2-2 and V is TRBV6-2 or TRBV6-3; no clear D. Germline V CDR1 and CDR2: MNHEY, SVGEGT. The CDR3 is 13 residues long. The V gene lost 7 bases and the J gene lost 4 bases, with 10 bases spanning the gap. CDR3 sequence reads: CASTKGTTGELFF. The DNA for the CDR3 is TGTGCCAGCACCAAGGGTACCACCGGGGAGCTGTTTTTT.

J is TRBJ1-1 and V is TRBV4-3, with no clear D. This CDR3 has 14 amino acids. CDR1 and CDR2 from the germline V gene are LGHNA and YSLEER. Trimming took 1 base from V and 1 from J, leaving 7 bases between them. The CDR3 loop reads CASSQVEENTEAFF. CDR3 DNA: TGCGCCAGCAGCCAAGTGGAGGAGAACACTGAAGCTTTCTTT.

This clonotype was recorded once. The rearrangement joins TRBV7-9 to TRBJ1-1, with a possible D match to TRBD1 (5 bases). From germline, CDR1 is SEHNR and CDR2 FQNEAQ (reference sequence). The CDR3 totals 11 residues. The germline V and J ends were trimmed by 6 bases and 11 bases, with 13 bases remaining between them. The CDR3 spells CASRGGSGAFF. CDR3 in DNA: TGTGCCAGCAGGGGAGGGTCAGGGGCTTTCTTT.

V and J are TRBV20-1 and TRBJ1-6; D perhaps matches TRBD1 (6 bases). V dropped 3 bases and J dropped 5 bases, with 14 bases sitting between them. The CDR3 sequence is 15 residues long. CDR1 and CDR2 (germline): DFQATT, SNEGSKA (reference sequence). The CDR3 is CSASPATGNNSPLHF. The CDR3 nucleotides read TGCAGTGCTAGTCCCGCGACAGGAAATAATTCACCCCTCCACTTT.

The chain employs TRBV20-1 and TRBJ2-7; 13 bases are shared with TRBD2. V lost 3 bases to trimming and J lost 4 bases; unmatched junction nucleotides: 0. The CDR3 totals 13 residues. CDR1 DFQATT and CDR2 SNEGSKA come from the germline V gene (reference sequence). CDR3 residues: CSARTSGRYEQYF. CDR3 sequence (DNA): TGCAGTGCTAGGACTAGCGGGAGGTACGAGCAGTACTTC.

This clonotype was counted between two and nine times. The chain links TRBV27 to TRBJ2-5; 8 bases are a match to TRBD1. The CDR3 has 13 amino acids. Looked up from germline, CDR1 is MNHEY and CDR2 is SMNVEV (reference sequence). The V and J ends lost 6 bases and 7 bases, in that order; junction bases with no gene match: 7. CDR3 nucleotides: TGTGCCAGCAGCCGTGGACAGGGAGTGACCCAGTACTTC. Its protein product is CASSRGQGVTQYF.

The V call is TRBV2, the J call TRBJ2-3; the D call may be TRBD1 or TRBD2 (7 bases each). This CDR3 contains 15 residues. The germline CDR1 and CDR2 sequences are SNHLY and FYNNEI. The V end lost 6 bases, the J end lost 7 bases, and 20 bases lay between the germline ends. Here the CDR3 reads CASSPRGGAANTQYF. The CDR3 DNA reads TGTGCCAGCAGCCCCAGGGGGGGAGCGGCGAATACGCAGTATTTT.

The chain uses TRBV6-2 or TRBV6-3 and TRBJ2-1, with 7 bases aligning to TRBD1. Trimming at V came to 7 bases and at J to 6 bases, leaving 9 bases not matched to a gene. Germline V gene data show CDR1 as MNHEY and CDR2 as SVGEGT. This CDR3 region has 14 residues. CDR3 coding DNA: TGTGCCAGCAAGGAGACAGGGTTCCGCAATGAGCAGTTCTTC. Encoded protein: CASKETGFRNEQFF.

The count of this clonotype is one. This rearrangement joins TRBV12-3 or TRBV12-4 to TRBJ2-2; 7 positions agree with TRBD1. The ends lost 5 bases at V and 1 base at J; junction bases unmatched: 4. The CDR3 consists of 15 residues. CDR3 DNA sequence: TGTGCCAGCAGTCCTTGGGACAGGAACACCGGGGAGCTGTTTTTT. Amino acids: CASSPWDRNTGELFF.

This chain joins TRBV5-1 and TRBJ2-5; the match to TRBD2 covers 7 bases. Germline V lookup: CDR1 SGHRS, CDR2 YFSETQ. The J segment lost 1 base and the V segment lost 1 base, leaving 4 bases of the junction unmatched. The CDR3 loop spans 15 amino acids. The DNA for the CDR3 is TGCGCCAGCAGCTTGAGCGGGACCGCCCAAGAGACCCAGTACTTC. Amino acids: CASSLSGTAQETQYF.

The chain combines TRBV5-1 with TRBJ2-7; the match to TRBD1 covers 9 bases. This CDR3 comprises 14 residues. Unmatched junction bases numbered 8, after V lost 4 bases and J lost 6 bases. Germline lookup yields CDR1 SGHRS and CDR2 YFSETQ. This CDR3 reads CASSESGTGFEQYF. Here the CDR3 DNA reads TGCGCCAGCAGCGAGTCCGGGACAGGGTTCGAGCAGTACTTC. Using reference TRBV5-1 and TRBJ2-7 for the parts outside the CDR3, the full variable domain is KAGVTQTPRYLIKTRGQQVTLSCSPISGHRSVSWYQQTPGQGLQFLFEYFSETQRNKGNFPGRFSGRQFSNSRSEMNVSTLELGDSALYLCASSESGTGFEQYFGPGTRLTVT.

The chain combines TRBV6-1 with TRBJ1-6; 7 bases are shared with TRBD1. The CDR3 totals 15 residues. Germline V gives CDR1 MNHNS, CDR2 SASEGT. The V and J ends lost 7 bases and 1 base, in that order; junction bases with no gene match: 4. CDR3 sequence reads: CASNAGGSYNSPLHF. DNA of the CDR3: TGTGCCAGCAATGCAGGGGGGTCCTATAATTCACCCCTCCACTTT.

The CDR3 loop is CASSSGQGWTEAFF. CDR3 in DNA: TGTGCCAGCAGTTCAGGACAGGGGTGGACTGAAGCTTTCTTT. The chain is built from TRBV28 and TRBJ1-1, with TRBD1 identical over 9 bases. J gave up 5 bases and V 4 bases, and 5 bases lay outside the gene matches. The CDR3 loop spans 14 amino acids. Germline V gives CDR1 MDHEN, CDR2 SYDVKM. The whole variable domain, filled in from reference TRBV28 and TRBJ1-1, reads DVKVTQSSRYLVKRTGEKVFLECVQDMDHENMFWYRQDPGLGLRLIYFSYDVKMKEKGDIPEGYSVSREKKERFSLILESASTNQTSMYLCASSSGQGWTEAFFGQGTRLTVV.

The chain couples TRBV30 to TRBJ2-5; perhaps TRBD2 as D (6 bases). CDR1 GTSNPN and CDR2 SVGIG come from the germline V gene (reference sequence). V dropped 0 bases and J dropped 5 bases, with 13 bases sitting between them. The CDR3 spans 14 residues. CDR3 bases: TGTGCCTGGAGTGTTGGTAACCGGGGGGAGACCCAGTACTTC. It yields the protein CAWSVGNRGETQYF.

This chain uses TRBV6-2 or TRBV6-3 with TRBJ2-5; D is uncertain. The germline V and J ends were trimmed by 6 bases and 2 bases, with 16 bases remaining between them. Germline assignment: CDR1 MNHEY and CDR2 SVGEGT. The CDR3 contains 15 residues. CDR3 amino acids: CASSNTGGSQETQYF. For the CDR3, the DNA is TGTGCCAGCAGCAACACGGGCGGATCGCAAGAGACCCAGTACTTC.

The table lists this clonotype with a few counts. The rearrangement uses TRBV7-8 and TRBJ2-3; TRBD1 might be the D (5 bases). CDR3 length: 16 amino acids. V was shortened by 5 bases and J by 2 bases, with 17 bases between the two germline ends. From germline, CDR1 is SGHVS and CDR2 FQNEAQ. For the CDR3, the DNA is TGTGCCAGCAGCCCGGCCAGGACACCTCACACAGATACGCAGTATTTT. It codes for CASSPARTPHTDTQYF.

The CDR3 nucleotides are TGCGCCAGCAGCTACACCCTGGGGACAGGCCGGGAGACCCAGTACTTC. This translates into CASSYTLGTGRETQYF. The V and J genes are TRBV5-1 and TRBJ2-5, with 8 bases fitting TRBD1. The CDR3 contains 16 residues. Germline values: CDR1 SGHRS, CDR2 YFSETQ. V dropped 3 bases and J dropped 5; count of bases not matched to a gene: 12.

This clonotype was counted many times. V and J are TRBV18 and TRBJ2-1; no clear D gene. The CDR3 runs 14 residues. Germline CDR1 KGHSH, CDR2 LQKENI. V was shortened by 1 base and J by 6 bases, with 10 bases between the two germline ends. CDR3 protein: CASSPLPGSNEQFF. The CDR3 DNA is TGTGCCAGCTCACCACTTCCGGGTAGCAATGAGCAGTTCTTC.